This T cell receptor (beta chain) was profiled in a study of post-analysis software for immune sequencing data. Across the whole study: Progressive-relapsing, secondary progressive and relapsing-remitting multiple sclerosis were among the disease courses included. Study outcomes and limitations: Included in a set of a handful of TRBV segments more frequent in patients than controls were TRBV5-6, TRBV5-1 and TRBV20-1. Samples prepared in the same batch strongly co-clustered by F measure. Compared against controls, patients with multiple sclerosis displayed significantly lower normalized Chao1 diversity.

Incorporated into the TCR beta cDNA libraries were unique molecular identifiers, which served to reduce PCR and sequencing biases. TCRdb processed the PCR reads anew with MiXCR; each CDR3 protein has one entry. The sample has hundreds of thousands of distinct CDR3 sequences; 25% to 30% are singletons. This clonotype turned up a few times. Its antigen is not known. V was shortened by 1 base and J by 6 bases, with 4 bases between the two germline ends. The CDR3 sequence is 12 residues long. The V gene's germline CDR1 is MNHNS and CDR2 SASEGT. The chain is built from TRBV6-1 and TRBJ1-5; D is ambiguous. Material: blood. The clonotype was recovered from a girl aged 10-17 years with multiple sclerosis. The CDR3 DNA is TGTGCCAGCAGTGAAGGATTTCAGCCCCAGCATTTT. The encoded protein is CASSEGFQPQHF.